The 25 T cell receptor beta chains reported below all come from one sample, sequenced in a study of beta chain features in type 1 diabetes (dated by TCRdb to the late 2010s). Overall study results and their limits: Type 1 diabetes patients showed a moderate but significant shortening of TCRB CDR3 length in all four CD4+ subsets.

For these receptors, no antigen is known. The library was made by the immunoSEQ multiplex PCR assay. The entire isolated RNA was reverse transcribed using the High Capacity cDNA Reverse Transcription Kit, and thus expressed TCRB transcripts were sequenced. Imported from immuneACCESS, the table was reduced by TCRdb to in-frame sequences with V and J called. These copies leave out some clones; in studies compared against another copy, an unresolved V gene accounts for under half, and the cause of the remainder is not known. The sample profile shows some 330,000 clones; around 12% of them were found once. The top ten clones comprise 0.0085% to 0.012% of the sample. The sequencing input was naive CD4+ T cells from blood. The cell subset or site label for this specimen denotes: true naive CD4+ T cells. Receptors originate from a woman under 30 with type 1 diabetes.

The V and J genes are TRBV25-1 and TRBJ1-1; tentative D call: TRBD1 (6 bases). This CDR3 contains 12 residues. Germline CDR1 and CDR2: MGHDK and SYGVNS. The V end was cut by 7 bases, the J end by 6 bases, with 12 bases between. The CDR3 here is CASTQGGSEAFF. CDR3 nucleotide sequence: TGTGCCAGCACCCAAGGGGGTTCTGAAGCTTTCTTT.

The gene calls are TRBV5-1 and TRBJ2-7, with D perhaps matching TRBD2 (6 bases). The CDR3 extends over 15 amino acids. CDR1 SGHRS and CDR2 YFSETQ come from the germline V gene. Trimming stripped 0 bases from V and 3 bases from J, with 13 bases between. Written as DNA, the CDR3 is TGCGCCAGCAGCTTGGCTCCAGCGGACTACTACGAGCAGTACTTC. Protein: CASSLAPADYYEQYF.

Only a few counts were recorded for this clone. The rearrangement links TRBV7-2 to TRBJ2-1; 10 nucleotides match TRBD2. The junction had 20 bases not matched to a gene; V was cut back by 5 bases and J by 7 bases. The CDR3 spans 19 residues. Germline CDR1 is SGHTA and CDR2 is FQGNSA. The CDR3 region has the DNA TGTGCCAGCAGCCGACCTCAGGGGCTTTCAAGCGGGAGGGGTAATGAGCAGTTCTTC. This codes for CASSRPQGLSSGRGNEQFF.

V usage is TRBV15 and J usage is TRBJ2-3; the match to TRBD2 covers 10 bases. The junction had 6 bases not matched to a gene; V was cut back by 0 bases and J by 9 bases. The CDR3 loop spans 15 amino acids. CDR1 LNHNV and CDR2 YYDKDF come from the germline V gene (reference sequence). CDR3 nucleotide sequence: TGTGCCACCAGCAGAGATTCTAGCGGGGGAGAGACGCAGTATTTT. Its protein product is CATSRDSSGGETQYF.

This clone occurred a few times. The chain is built from TRBV29-1 and TRBJ2-5; tentatively, D is TRBD1 (6 bases). TRBJ2-7 explains the end of the DNA better; the J call may be wrong. Per the germline V gene, CDR1 is SQVTM and CDR2 is ANQGSEA. The CDR3 consists of 14 residues. Here the CDR3 reads CSVDAGAMTSEQYF. CDR3 nucleotides: TGCAGCGTTGACGCAGGGGCTATGACCTCCGAGCAGTACTTC.

The gene calls are TRBV30 and TRBJ2-7; D is undetermined. From germline, CDR1 is GTSNPN and CDR2 SVGIG (reference sequence). The CDR3 length is 13 residues. V lost 0 bases, J lost 1 base, and 7 bases lay in between. The CDR3 reads CAWSVRSSYEQYF. CDR3 sequence (DNA): TGTGCCTGGAGTGTACGCAGTTCCTACGAGCAGTACTTC.

This clone was observed a few times. This chain connects TRBV30 to TRBJ2-3, with 8 nucleotides matching TRBD2. The germline CDR1 and CDR2 sequences are GTSNPN and SVGIG (reference sequence). The CDR3 runs 15 residues. The junction had 5 bases not matched to a gene; V was cut back by 1 base and J by 2 bases. This CDR3 reads CAWSGSGKFTDTQYF. CDR3 nucleotides: TGTGCCTGGAGTGGTAGCGGGAAGTTCACAGATACGCAGTATTTT.

The chain uses TRBV11-2 and TRBJ2-7; the D is unclear. Germline CDR1 and CDR2: SGHAT and FQNNGV. The CDR3 runs to 14 residues. The V end was cut by 6 bases, the J end by 3 bases, with 15 bases between. The CDR3 sequence: CASRQPKAGYEQYF. The CDR3 DNA reads TGTGCCAGCAGGCAACCCAAGGCAGGCTACGAGCAGTACTTC.

This clone was detected only a few times. The V call is TRBV11-2, the J call TRBJ1-5; D gene ambiguous. The V gene's germline CDR1 is SGHAT and CDR2 FQNNGV. The CDR3 sequence is 15 residues long. Deletions cut 1 base from V and 0 bases from J, with 7 bases between. The CDR3 DNA is TGTGCCAGCAGCTTAGGAGGGTATAGCAATCAGCCCCAGCATTTT. This gives the protein CASSLGGYSNQPQHF. The full variable domain, its missing parts supplied by reference TRBV11-2 and TRBJ1-5, is EAGVAQSPRYKIIEKRQSVAFWCNPISGHATLYWYQQILGQGPKLLIQFQNNGVVDDSQLPKDRFSAERLKGVDSTLKIQPAKLEDSAVYLCASSLGGYSNQPQHFGDGTRLSIL.

V gene TRBV5-1 combines with J gene TRBJ2-3, with D perhaps TRBD2 (6 bases). V was pared by 3 bases and J by 6 bases, with 17 bases between. CDR3 length equals 15 residues. Germline CDR1 SGHRS, CDR2 YFSETQ. The CDR3 here is CASSSSGREADTQYF. DNA for the CDR3: TGCGCCAGCAGCTCCTCGGGCAGGGAGGCGGATACGCAGTATTTT.

This clone was counted between two and nine times. The rearrangement joins TRBV6-4 to TRBJ2-7; 7 positions match TRBD1. The V and J ends lost 6 bases and 0 bases, in that order; junction bases with no gene match: 5. This CDR3 contains 14 residues. CDR1 is MRHNA and CDR2 is SNTAGT in the germline V gene. This CDR3 reads CASSPDRSSYEQYF. In nucleotides, the CDR3 is TGTGCCAGCAGCCCGGACAGGAGCTCCTACGAGCAGTACTTC.

The chain has TRBV14 and TRBJ2-3, with 10 nucleotides matching TRBD2. CDR3 size: 16 residues. V lost 1 base, J lost 2 bases, and 3 bases stayed unmatched. CDR1 and CDR2 (germline): SGHDN, FVKESK. The CDR3 nucleotides are TGTGCCAGCAGCCAAGTTAGCGGGAGGCCCACAGATACGCAGTATTTT. Protein sequence: CASSQVSGRPTDTQYF.

V gene TRBV9 combines with J gene TRBJ2-1, with D tentatively TRBD2 (7 bases). Trimming stripped 2 bases from V and 8 bases from J, with 11 bases between. The CDR3 spans 13 residues. Germline CDR1 and CDR2: SGDLS and YYNGEE. CDR3 sequence reads: CASSVTGRDEQFF. The CDR3 coding sequence is TGTGCCAGCAGCGTCACAGGGAGGGATGAGCAGTTCTTC.

The gene calls are TRBV29-1 and TRBJ1-5; a weak D match, TRBD1 (6 bases). The ends were cut back, 5 bases at V and 0 bases at J, with 14 bases in the middle. Germline loops: CDR1 SQVTM, CDR2 ANQGSEA. The CDR3 totals 15 residues. The CDR3 sequence is CSVTTGLDSNQPQHF. The CDR3 DNA follows: TGCAGCGTTACAACAGGGTTGGATAGCAATCAGCCCCAGCATTTT.

This clone showed up just a few times. The chain couples TRBV29-1 to TRBJ1-2, with TRBD1 identical over 10 bases. The CDR3 contains 14 residues. The ends lost 7 bases at V and 4 bases at J; junction bases unmatched: 9. The germline gives CDR1 SQVTM, CDR2 ANQGSEA. The CDR3 DNA is TGCAGCGCTCTTGCGGGGACAGGGGCCTATGGCTACACCTTC. Encoded protein: CSALAGTGAYGYTF.

CDR3 loop: CASGQSYGYTF. CDR3 DNA: TGTGCCAGCGGTCAGTCCTATGGCTACACCTTC. The chain carries TRBV6-5 and TRBJ1-2, with D unresolved. Trimming pared 8 bases from V and 4 bases from J, leaving 8 bases between. Germline assignment: CDR1 MNHEY and CDR2 SVGAGI. The CDR3 has 11 residues.

This clone occurred a few times. The genes are TRBV18 and TRBJ1-1; 7 nucleotides align to TRBD1. Trimming took 3 bases from V and 5 from J; bases not matched to a gene: 3. Germline CDR1 KGHSH, CDR2 LQKENI. The CDR3 covers 13 residues. The CDR3 DNA reads TGTGCCAGCTCACCCCAGGGGGGAACTGAAGCTTTCTTT. Residues: CASSPQGGTEAFF.

This clone was seen a handful of times. The V call is TRBV30, the J call TRBJ2-1; 9 nucleotides match TRBD2. Losses at the gene ends were 0 bases for V and 9 bases for J; bases not matched to a gene: 9. The CDR3 totals 15 residues. Looked up from germline, CDR1 is GTSNPN and CDR2 is SVGIG (reference sequence). The chain's CDR3 is CAWSVWAGGPSEQFF. In DNA, the CDR3 is TGTGCCTGGAGTGTATGGGCGGGAGGGCCGAGTGAGCAGTTCTTC. Full variable domain (remainder filled in from reference TRBV30 and TRBJ2-1): SQTIHQWPATLVQPVGSPLSLECTVEGTSNPNLYWYRQAAGRGLQLLFYSVGIGQISSEVPQNLSASRPQDRQFILSSKKLLLSDSGFYLCAWSVWAGGPSEQFFGPGTRLTVL.

The sample holds a few counts of this clone. Other nucleotide sequences from this sample produce the same CDR3. This chain links TRBV30 with TRBJ1-1; possible D gene TRBD1, 5 bases. The CDR3 is 13 amino acids. CDR1 is GTSNPN, CDR2 SVGIG, per germline (reference sequence). V was trimmed by 3 bases and J by 2 bases, leaving 10 bases between them. For the CDR3, the DNA is TGTGCCTGGAGAGGTCAGGGAAACACTGAAGCTTTCTTT. Protein: CAWRGQGNTEAFF.

There are a few counts of this clone. The V and J genes are TRBV6-6 and TRBJ1-5; D may be TRBD1 (5 bases). There are 13 residues in the CDR3. Trimming took 5 bases from V and 4 from J, leaving 9 bases between them. Germline V gene lookup returns CDR1 MNHNY and CDR2 SVGAGI (reference sequence). CDR3 in amino acids: CASSPRDNQPQHF. The CDR3 DNA reads as TGTGCCAGCAGTCCCAGGGATAATCAGCCCCAGCATTTT.

This chain uses TRBV11-2 with TRBJ2-4; 8 bases agree with TRBD1. Germline loops: CDR1 SGHAT, CDR2 FQNNGV. The junction had 10 bases not matched to a gene; V was cut back by 5 bases and J by 4 bases. The CDR3 has 16 amino acids. CDR3 protein: CASSIRNRQGKNIQYF. The CDR3 coding sequence is TGTGCCAGCAGCATCCGGAATCGACAGGGGAAAAACATTCAGTACTTC. Together with reference TRBV11-2 and TRBJ2-4, the CDR3 gives the full variable domain: EAGVAQSPRYKIIEKRQSVAFWCNPISGHATLYWYQQILGQGPKLLIQFQNNGVVDDSQLPKDRFSAERLKGVDSTLKIQPAKLEDSAVYLCASSIRNRQGKNIQYFGAGTRLSVL.

V usage is TRBV9 and J usage is TRBJ2-6, with D uncertain. CDR1 is SGDLS, CDR2 YYNGEE, per germline. The CDR3 totals 15 residues. The V end was cut by 0 bases, the J end by 0 bases, with 4 bases between. The CDR3 is CASSVGISGANVLTF. CDR3 nucleotide sequence: TGTGCCAGCAGCGTAGGTATCTCTGGGGCCAACGTCCTGACTTTC.

The chain carries TRBV10-3 and TRBJ2-1; 10 bases are a match to TRBD2. Per germline, CDR1 ENHRY and CDR2 SYGVKD. V was clipped by 8 bases and J by 2 bases; unmatched bases: 6. CDR3 length equals 15 residues. CDR3 DNA: TGTGCCATCGGGAGACTAGCGGGCCCCTACAATGAGCAGTTCTTC. This codes for CAIGRLAGPYNEQFF.

The chain is built from TRBV7-2 and TRBJ2-5; 11 bases are a match to TRBD2. V lost 3 bases, J lost 1 base, and 4 bases stayed unmatched. CDR1 SGHTA and CDR2 FQGNSA come from the germline V gene. The CDR3 has 16 amino acids. The CDR3 protein is CASSFPSGGLQETQYF. In DNA, the CDR3 is TGTGCCAGCAGCTTCCCTAGCGGGGGGCTCCAAGAGACCCAGTACTTC.

The CDR3 reads CASRQTANTEAFF. The CDR3 nucleotides are TGTGCCAGCAGACAGACAGCCAACACTGAAGCTTTCTTT. V usage is TRBV28 and J usage is TRBJ1-1; D perhaps matches TRBD1 (5 bases). This CDR3 spans 13 amino acids. The ends were cut back, 6 bases at V and 2 bases at J, with 10 bases in the middle. In germline, CDR1 is MDHEN, CDR2 SYDVKM.